A selection of T cell receptor beta chains follows, all from one sample in a study of T cell repertoires in cytomegalovirus infection. TCRdb reprocessed the reads via MiXCR and lists one record per CDR3 protein. Of fewer than 550,000 distinct CDR3 sequences listed, 31% are singletons. Sample: PBMCs. The receptors stem from a human donor in good health (CMV status not recorded). Some clones in this sample may be carry-over from other donors' samples. Both conserved end residues are part of each CDR3. D genes are given only for firm matches. Not every row has a clone size; where given, it reads once, few, many or a size class.

TRBV7-3	TRBD1	TRBJ2-6	few	CASSSYGQGAAGANVLTF	TGTGCCAGCAGCTCCTACGGACAGGGGGCGGCTGGGGCCAACGTCCTGACTTTC
TRBV7-8	NA	TRBJ2-7	few	CASSLERQSEQYF	TGTGCCAGCAGCTTAGAAAGGCAGAGTGAGCAGTACTTC
TRBV4-1	NA	TRBJ1-6	NA	CASGRTESPLHF	TGCGCCAGCGGTCGGACGGAGTCACCCCTCCACTTT
TRBV3-1	TRBD1	TRBJ2-7	few	CASSTRQGPVSEQYF	TGTGCCAGCAGCACCCGACAGGGCCCGGTTAGCGAGCAGTACTTC
TRBV6-1	NA	TRBJ1-4	NA	CASSQHRVLSEKLFF	TGTGCCAGCAGCCAGCACAGGGTTCTAAGTGAAAAACTGTTTTTT
TRBV7-2	NA	TRBJ1-2	NA	CASSFWTSEGGYTF	TGTGCCAGCAGCTTTTGGACCTCCGAGGGAGGCTACACCTTC
TRBV6-1	NA	TRBJ2-1	many	CASSGGPTRYNEQFF	TGTGCCAGCAGTGGAGGCCCGACTAGATACAATGAGCAGTTCTTC
TRBV2	NA	TRBJ2-5	NA	CASSEQFSRETQYF	TGTGCCAGCAGTGAACAGTTTAGTAGGGAGACCCAGTACTTC
TRBV7-2	NA	TRBJ1-3	many	CASSTGSGNTIYF	TGTGCCAGCAGCACAGGGAGCGGAAACACCATATATTTT
TRBV7-2	NA	TRBJ1-2	NA	CASSSRGGRGYTF	TGTGCCAGCAGCTCTAGGGGGGGAAGGGGCTACACCTTC
TRBV12-5	TRBD2	TRBJ2-1	NA	CASGIAGITNNEQFF	TGTGCTAGTGGGATAGCGGGGATAACGAACAATGAGCAGTTCTTC
TRBV24-1	NA	TRBJ2-5	NA	CATSDQWTYSTQYF	TGTGCCACCAGTGACCAATGGACCTACTCGACCCAGTACTTC
TRBV7-9	NA	TRBJ1-2	many	CASSPSGRGGGYTF	TGTGCCAGCAGCCCCAGTGGAAGGGGAGGTGGCTACACCTTC
TRBV5-6	NA	TRBJ2-7	few	CASSLGWLEQYF	TGTGCCAGCAGCTTGGGATGGCTAGAGCAGTACTTC
TRBV7-8	NA	TRBJ1-1	many	CASSREVNTEAFF	TGTGCCAGCAGCCGAGAGGTGAACACTGAAGCTTTCTTT
TRBV29-1	NA	TRBJ1-2	NA	CSVEFSGPNYGYTF	TGCAGCGTTGAATTTAGCGGCCCGAACTATGGCTACACCTTC
TRBV28	NA	TRBJ1-2	NA	CASKRGGNDDGYTF	TGTGCCAGCAAAAGGGGCGGGAATGACGATGGCTACACCTTC
TRBV7-2	NA	TRBJ2-1	many	CASSLGGQMNEQFF	TGTGCCAGCAGCTTAGGGGGGCAGATGAATGAGCAGTTCTTC